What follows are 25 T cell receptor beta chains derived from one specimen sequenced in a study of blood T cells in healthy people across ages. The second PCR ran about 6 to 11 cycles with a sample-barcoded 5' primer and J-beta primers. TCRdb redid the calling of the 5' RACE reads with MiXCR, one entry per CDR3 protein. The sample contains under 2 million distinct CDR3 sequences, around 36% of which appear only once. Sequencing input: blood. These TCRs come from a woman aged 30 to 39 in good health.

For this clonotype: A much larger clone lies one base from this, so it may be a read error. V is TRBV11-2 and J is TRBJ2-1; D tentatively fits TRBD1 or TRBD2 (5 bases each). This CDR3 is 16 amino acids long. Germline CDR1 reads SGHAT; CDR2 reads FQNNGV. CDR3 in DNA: TGTGCCAGCAGCTTAGCCGGGGCTAGCTCCTGCAATGAGCAGTTCTTC. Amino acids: CASSLAGASSCNEQFF.

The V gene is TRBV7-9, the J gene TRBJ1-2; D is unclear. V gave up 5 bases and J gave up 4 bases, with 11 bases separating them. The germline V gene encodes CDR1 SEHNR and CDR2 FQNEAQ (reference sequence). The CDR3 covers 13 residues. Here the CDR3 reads CASSTGNLYGYTF. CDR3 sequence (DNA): TGTGCCAGCAGCACGGGGAACCTCTATGGCTACACCTTC. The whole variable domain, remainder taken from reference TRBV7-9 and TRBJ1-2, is DTGVSQNPRHKITKRGQNVTFRCDPISEHNRLYWYRQTLGQGPEFLTYFQNEAQLEKSRLLSDRFSAERPKGSFSTLEIQRTEQGDSAMYLCASSTGNLYGYTFGSGTRLTVV.

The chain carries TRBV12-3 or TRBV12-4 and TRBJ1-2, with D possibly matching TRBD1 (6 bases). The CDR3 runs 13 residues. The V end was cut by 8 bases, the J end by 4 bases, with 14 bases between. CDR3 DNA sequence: TGTGCCAGCCGATTAGGGGGGGGCTATGGCTACACCTTC. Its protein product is CASRLGGGYGYTF.

The CDR3 DNA sequence: TGTGCCAGCAGCTCTCCAGGAACCAGGGGAACCGGGGAGCTGTTTTTT. Amino acids: CASSSPGTRGTGELFF. The chain employs TRBV7-9 and TRBJ2-2, with D perhaps TRBD1 (6 bases). V lost 4 bases and J lost 5, with 17 bases in between. CDR3 length: 16 residues. Germline CDR1 and CDR2: SEHNR and FQNEAQ (reference sequence).

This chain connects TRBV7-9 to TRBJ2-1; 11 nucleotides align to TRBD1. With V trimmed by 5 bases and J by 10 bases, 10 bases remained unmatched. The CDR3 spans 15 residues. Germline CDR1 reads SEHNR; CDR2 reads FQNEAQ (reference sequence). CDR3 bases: TGTGCCAGCAGCCCCCGGGGGGACAGGGGGGGCGAGCAGTTCTTC. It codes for CASSPRGDRGGEQFF.

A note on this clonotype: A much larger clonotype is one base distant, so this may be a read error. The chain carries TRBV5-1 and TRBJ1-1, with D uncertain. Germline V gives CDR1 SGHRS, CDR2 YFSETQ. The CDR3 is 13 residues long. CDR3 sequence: CAGSLLAGTEAFF. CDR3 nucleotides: TGCGCCGGCAGCTTGTTGGCCGGCACTGAAGCTTTCTTT.

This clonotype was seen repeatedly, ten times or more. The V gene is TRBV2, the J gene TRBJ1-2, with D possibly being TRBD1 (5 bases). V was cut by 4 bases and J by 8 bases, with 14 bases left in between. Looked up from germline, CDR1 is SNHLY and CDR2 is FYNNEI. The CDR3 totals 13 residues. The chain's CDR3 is CASSVNRQLGYTF. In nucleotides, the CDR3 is TGTGCCAGCAGTGTGAACAGGCAATTGGGCTACACCTTC.

DNA for the CDR3: TGTGCCAGCAGTCCTAGACAGGCCAGCCTTTACAATGAGCAGTTCTTC. This gives the protein CASSPRQASLYNEQFF. The chain links TRBV12-3 or TRBV12-4 to TRBJ2-1; possible D gene TRBD1, 6 bases. There are 16 residues in the CDR3. V was pared by 5 bases and J by 4 bases, with 18 bases between.

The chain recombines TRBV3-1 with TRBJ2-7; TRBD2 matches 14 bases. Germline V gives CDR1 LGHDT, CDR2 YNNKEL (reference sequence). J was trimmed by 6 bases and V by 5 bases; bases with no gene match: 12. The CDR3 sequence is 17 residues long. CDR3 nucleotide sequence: TGTGCCAGCAGCGTCCTCCCGGGACTAGCGGGAGTCTGCGAGCAGTACTTC. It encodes CASSVLPGLAGVCEQYF.

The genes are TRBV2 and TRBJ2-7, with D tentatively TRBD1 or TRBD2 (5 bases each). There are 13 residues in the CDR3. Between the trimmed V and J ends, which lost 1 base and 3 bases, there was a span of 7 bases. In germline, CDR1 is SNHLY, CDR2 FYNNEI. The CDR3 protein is CASSEGGFYEQYF. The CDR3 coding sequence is TGTGCCAGCAGTGAAGGGGGGTTCTACGAGCAGTACTTC. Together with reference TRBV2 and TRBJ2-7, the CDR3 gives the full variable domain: EPEVTQTPSHQVTQMGQEVILRCVPISNHLYFYWYRQILGQKVEFLVSFYNNEISEKSEIFDDQFSVERPDGSNFTLKIRSTKLEDSAMYFCASSEGGFYEQYFGPGTRLTVT.

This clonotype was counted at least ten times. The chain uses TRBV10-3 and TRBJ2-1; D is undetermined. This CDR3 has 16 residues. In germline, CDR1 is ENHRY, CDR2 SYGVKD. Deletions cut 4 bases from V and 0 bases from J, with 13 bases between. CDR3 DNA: TGTGCCATCAGTGGGACCAAAATCTCCTCCTACAATGAGCAGTTCTTC. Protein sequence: CAISGTKISSYNEQFF.

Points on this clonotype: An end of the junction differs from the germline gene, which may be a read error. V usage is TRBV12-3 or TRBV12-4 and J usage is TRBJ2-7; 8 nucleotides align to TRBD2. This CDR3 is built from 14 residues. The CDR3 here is CTSSPSGSSYEQYF. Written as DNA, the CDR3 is TGTACCAGCAGCCCTAGCGGGTCCTCCTACGAGCAGTACTTC.

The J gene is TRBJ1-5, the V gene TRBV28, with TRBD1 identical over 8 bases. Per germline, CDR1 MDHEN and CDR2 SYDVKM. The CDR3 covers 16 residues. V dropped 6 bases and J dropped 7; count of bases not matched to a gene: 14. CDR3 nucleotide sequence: TGTGCCAGCAGCCTTCGGGACAGGATCGAGGTGCAGCCCCAGCATTTT. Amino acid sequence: CASSLRDRIEVQPQHF.

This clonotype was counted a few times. The CDR3 reads CASSQDSAGVQFF. CDR3 coding DNA: TGTGCCAGCAGCCAAGATTCGGCAGGGGTGCAGTTCTTC. The chain joins TRBV14 to TRBJ2-1, with D tentatively TRBD1 (6 bases). Per the germline V gene, CDR1 is SGHDN and CDR2 is FVKESK. The CDR3 runs to 13 residues. The V and J ends lost 0 bases and 12 bases respectively, with 12 bases between them. The full variable domain, its missing parts supplied by reference TRBV14 and TRBJ2-1, is EAGVTQFPSHSVIEKGQTVTLRCDPISGHDNLYWYRRVMGKEIKFLLHFVKESKQDESGMPNNRFLAERTGGTYSTLKVQPAELEDSGVYFCASSQDSAGVQFFGPGTRLTVL.

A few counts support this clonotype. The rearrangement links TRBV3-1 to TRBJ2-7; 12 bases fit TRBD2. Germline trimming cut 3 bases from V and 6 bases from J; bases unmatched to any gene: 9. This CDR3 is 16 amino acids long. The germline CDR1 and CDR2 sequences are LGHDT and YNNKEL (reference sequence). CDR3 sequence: CASSQTRLAGASEQYF. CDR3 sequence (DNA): TGTGCCAGCAGCCAGACTCGACTAGCGGGAGCCTCCGAGCAGTACTTC.

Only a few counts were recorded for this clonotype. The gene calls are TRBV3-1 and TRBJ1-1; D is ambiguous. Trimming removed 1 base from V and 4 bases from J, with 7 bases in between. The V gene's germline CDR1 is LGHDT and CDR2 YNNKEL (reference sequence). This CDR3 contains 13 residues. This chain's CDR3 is CASSQVRATEAFF. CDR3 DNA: TGTGCCAGCAGCCAAGTGAGGGCCACTGAAGCTTTCTTT.

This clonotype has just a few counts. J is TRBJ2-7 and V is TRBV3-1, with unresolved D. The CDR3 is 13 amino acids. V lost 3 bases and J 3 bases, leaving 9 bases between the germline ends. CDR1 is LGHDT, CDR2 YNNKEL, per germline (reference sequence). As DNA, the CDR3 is TGTGCCAGCAGCCAGTGGTCAGGCTACGAGCAGTACTTC. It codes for CASSQWSGYEQYF.

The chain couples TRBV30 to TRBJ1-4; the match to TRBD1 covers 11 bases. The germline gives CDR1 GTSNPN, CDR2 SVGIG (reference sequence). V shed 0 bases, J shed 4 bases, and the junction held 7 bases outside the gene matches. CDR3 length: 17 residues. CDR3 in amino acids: CAWSVRTGGRINEKLFF. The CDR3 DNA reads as TGTGCCTGGAGTGTACGGACAGGGGGCCGGATTAATGAAAAACTGTTTTTT.

CDR3 DNA sequence: TGCGCCAGCAGCTCGGCCCCACGAGAAGGCGAGCAGTACTTC. Translation gives CASSSAPREGEQYF. The chain recombines TRBV5-1 with TRBJ2-7; D uncertain. CDR1 and CDR2 (germline): SGHRS, YFSETQ. The CDR3 has 14 residues. V gave up 3 bases and J gave up 6 bases, with 16 bases separating them.

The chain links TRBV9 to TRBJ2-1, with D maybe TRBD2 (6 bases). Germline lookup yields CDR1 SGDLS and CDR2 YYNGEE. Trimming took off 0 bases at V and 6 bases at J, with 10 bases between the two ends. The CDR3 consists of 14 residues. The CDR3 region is CASSVDGSSNEQFF. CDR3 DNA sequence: TGTGCCAGCAGCGTAGACGGGAGTAGCAATGAGCAGTTCTTC.

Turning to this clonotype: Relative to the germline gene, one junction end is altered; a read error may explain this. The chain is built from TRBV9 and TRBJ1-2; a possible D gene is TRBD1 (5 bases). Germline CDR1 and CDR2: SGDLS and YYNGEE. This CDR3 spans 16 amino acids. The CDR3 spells CASSPVLLGEKDGYTF. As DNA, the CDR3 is TGTGCCAGCAGCCCTGTTCTTTTGGGGGAGAAGGATGGTTACACCTTC.

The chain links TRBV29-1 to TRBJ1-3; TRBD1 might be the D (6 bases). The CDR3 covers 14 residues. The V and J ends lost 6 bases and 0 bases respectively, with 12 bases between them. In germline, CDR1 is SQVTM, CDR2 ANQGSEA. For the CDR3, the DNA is TGCAGCGTAGACCCGACAGGCTCTGGAAACACCATATATTTT. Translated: CSVDPTGSGNTIYF.

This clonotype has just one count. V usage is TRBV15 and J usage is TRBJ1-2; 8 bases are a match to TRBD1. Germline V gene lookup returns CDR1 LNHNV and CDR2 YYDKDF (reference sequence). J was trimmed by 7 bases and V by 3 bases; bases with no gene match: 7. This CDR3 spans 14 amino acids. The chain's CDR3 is CATSSTGGPSGYTF. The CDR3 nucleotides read TGTGCCACCAGCAGTACAGGGGGACCTAGTGGCTACACCTTC. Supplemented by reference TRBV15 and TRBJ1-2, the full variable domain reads DAMVIQNPRYQVTQFGKPVTLSCSQTLNHNVMYWYQQKSSQAPKLLFHYYDKDFNNEADTPDNFQSRRPNTSFCFLDIRSPGLGDTAMYLCATSSTGGPSGYTFGSGTRLTVV.

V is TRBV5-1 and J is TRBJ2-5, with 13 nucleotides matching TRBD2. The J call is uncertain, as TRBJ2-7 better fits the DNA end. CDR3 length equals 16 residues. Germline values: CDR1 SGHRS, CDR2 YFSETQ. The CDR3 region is CASSLITSGRVYEQYF. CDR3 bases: TGCGCCAGCAGCTTAATTACTAGCGGGAGGGTCTACGAGCAGTACTTC.

The CDR3 DNA is TGCGCCAGCAGCTTGGGTCCTAGCGGGAGCCTCATAGCCAAAAACATTCAGTACTTC. Translated: CASSLGPSGSLIAKNIQYF. The rearrangement joins TRBV5-1 to TRBJ2-4; 10 bases line up with TRBD2. V gave up 0 bases and J gave up 0 bases; unmatched junction bases: 9. Per the germline V gene, CDR1 is SGHRS and CDR2 is YFSETQ. The CDR3 is 19 residues long.